A single sample gave rise to the 6 T cell receptor beta chains below, sequenced in a study of shared clonotypes between healthy human individuals. TCRdb keeps only in-frame clones here, not all; method: immunoSEQ multiplex PCR. The sample comprises 1,500,000 or so clones, 95% to 97% of which are singletons, and approximately 1% rests with the top ten. Sequencing was carried out using naive CD4+ T cells sorted from blood. Subset meaning: CD45RA+ positively selected. The receptors shown here come from a man aged 30-40 years in good health.

This clone is a singleton in its sample. The genes are TRBV7-6 and TRBJ2-5, with D perhaps matching TRBD2 (6 bases). V dropped 4 bases and J dropped 0 bases, with 12 bases sitting between them. The CDR3 is 15 amino acids. CDR1 is SGHVS, CDR2 FNYEAQ, per germline. CDR3 in amino acids: CASSSRSGYQETQYF. The CDR3 DNA follows: TGTGCCAGCAGCTCCCGTAGCGGATACCAAGAGACCCAGTACTTC.

V usage is TRBV6-1 and J usage is TRBJ2-7; no definite D call. Trimming left V 3 bases short and J 0 bases short, with 18 bases between. This CDR3 is built from 17 residues. The germline V gene has CDR1 MNHNS and CDR2 SASEGT. CDR3 nucleotides: TGTGCCAGCAGTGACGCTTTTCGATGGCGAGGCTCCTACGAGCAGTACTTC. This codes for CASSDAFRWRGSYEQYF.

V and J are TRBV19 and TRBJ1-5; D remains unclear. Germline lookup yields CDR1 LNHDA and CDR2 SQIVND (reference sequence). The length of the CDR3 is 15 residues. Trimming took 5 bases from V and 8 from J, leaving 19 bases between them. CDR3 sequence: CASSEGVPPAKPQHF. The CDR3 DNA sequence: TGTGCCAGTAGTGAGGGCGTTCCCCCGGCGAAGCCCCAGCATTTT. The full variable domain, with the rest looked up from reference TRBV19 and TRBJ1-5, is DGGITQSPKYLFRKEGQNVTLSCEQNLNHDAMYWYRQDPGQGLRLIYYSQIVNDFQKGDIAEGYSVSREKKESFPLTVTSAQKNPTAFYLCASSEGVPPAKPQHFGDGTRLSIL.

The V call is TRBV6-6, the J call TRBJ1-4, with 8 bases fitting TRBD1. V was clipped by 4 bases and J by 8 bases; unmatched bases: 6. This CDR3 comprises 14 residues. Per the germline V gene, CDR1 is MNHNY and CDR2 is SVGAGI (reference sequence). The CDR3, as DNA: TGTGCCAGCAGTTCCAGGACAGGGTACGAAAAACTGTTTTTT. This gives the protein CASSSRTGYEKLFF.

V gene TRBV7-9 combines with J gene TRBJ2-1, with D unclear. CDR1 and CDR2 (germline): SEHNR, FQNEAQ (reference sequence). Trimming took off 2 bases at V and 12 bases at J, with 8 bases between the two ends. The CDR3 is made up of 11 amino acids. The CDR3 sequence is CASSLYDSQFF. Written as DNA, the CDR3 is TGTGCCAGCAGCTTATACGACTCGCAGTTCTTC.

CDR3 residues: CASSLDGNSYNEQFF. CDR3 DNA sequence: TGTGCCAGCAGCTTAGACGGGAACTCCTACAATGAGCAGTTCTTC. This chain links TRBV7-2 with TRBJ2-1; D is perhaps TRBD2 (5 bases). The CDR3 runs to 15 residues. Trimming took 1 base from V and 0 from J, leaving 7 bases between them. Germline-derived CDR1 and CDR2 are SGHTA and FQGNSA.